The next 32 T cell receptor beta chains were all read from a single sample in a study of blood T cell repertoires in COVID-19. Clones were read by immunoSEQ multiplex PCR, and TCRdb kept only the in-frame ones, dropping some. The table lists roughly 52,000 clones, roughly 85% of them singletons. Material: peripheral blood. The source of these receptors is a human donor in a cohort sampled during active COVID-19.

The rearrangement links TRBV6-5 to TRBJ2-7, with a possible D match to TRBD1 (6 bases). Germline CDR1 MNHEY, CDR2 SVGAGI. Trimming pared 6 bases from V and 2 bases from J, leaving 14 bases between. This CDR3 region has 14 residues. The CDR3 region is CASSSGQSAYEQYF. CDR3 nucleotide sequence: TGTGCCAGCAGCAGTGGACAGAGTGCCTACGAGCAGTACTTC.

This chain joins TRBV5-1 and TRBJ2-1; 11 nucleotides line up with TRBD1. The V gene's germline CDR1 is SGHRS and CDR2 YFSETQ. V dropped 4 bases and J dropped 7; count of bases not matched to a gene: 7. This CDR3 region has 15 residues. DNA for the CDR3: TGCGCCAGCAGCCGGGACAGGGGGAATCAGAATGAGCAGTTCTTC. This gives the protein CASSRDRGNQNEQFF. Complete variable domain (other parts from reference TRBV5-1 and TRBJ2-1): KAGVTQTPRYLIKTRGQQVTLSCSPISGHRSVSWYQQTPGQGLQFLFEYFSETQRNKGNFPGRFSGRQFSNSRSEMNVSTLELGDSALYLCASSRDRGNQNEQFFGPGTRLTVL.

V usage is TRBV5-8 and J usage is TRBJ2-3, with a possible D match to TRBD2 (7 bases). The CDR3 contains 16 residues. Germline V gene sequence: CDR1 SGHTS, CDR2 YDEGEE. Trimming stripped 4 bases from V and 0 bases from J, with 15 bases between. This CDR3 reads CASSQGGVRSTDTQYF. CDR3 coding DNA: TGTGCCAGCAGCCAAGGGGGGGTCCGGAGCACAGATACGCAGTATTTT.

The rearrangement uses TRBV19 and TRBJ2-1, with 8 bases aligning to TRBD2. CDR1 is LNHDA and CDR2 is SQIVND in the germline V gene (reference sequence). The CDR3 has 12 amino acids. V lost 11 bases, J lost 12 bases, and 12 bases stayed unmatched. Written as DNA, the CDR3 is TGTGCCTCCCAAGGCGGGAGGATAGGGCAGTTCTTC. Its protein is CASQGGRIGQFF.

The chain links TRBV5-6 to TRBJ2-3; weak D call: TRBD1 (6 bases). The CDR3 is 14 residues long. Germline V lookup: CDR1 SGHDT, CDR2 YYEEEE. Deletions cut 6 bases from V and 6 bases from J, with 17 bases between. As DNA, the CDR3 is TGTGCCAGCACCCAGGGGAACCTCAAGGATACGCAGTATTTT. Residues: CASTQGNLKDTQYF.

The chain has TRBV29-1 and TRBJ2-1, with 14 nucleotides matching TRBD2. The CDR3 is 18 residues long. The junction had 18 bases not matched to a gene; V was cut back by 4 bases and J by 10 bases. Germline assignment: CDR1 SQVTM and CDR2 ANQGSEA. The DNA for the CDR3 is TGCAGCGTTGTCCTCGGGACTAGCGGGAGAATATTACAATGGGAGCAGTTCTTC. It encodes CSVVLGTSGRILQWEQFF.

This chain joins TRBV24-1 and TRBJ2-3; the match to TRBD2 covers 13 bases. Trimming took 7 bases from V and 6 from J; bases not matched to a gene: 12. Germline CDR1 is KGHDR and CDR2 is SFDVKD. This CDR3 region has 17 residues. The chain's CDR3 is CATSRGTSGRAGDTQYF. The CDR3 nucleotides read TGTGCCACCAGCCGGGGAACTAGCGGGAGGGCCGGGGATACGCAGTATTTT.

This chain uses TRBV28 with TRBJ1-4, with D uncertain. The V end lost 3 bases, the J end lost 12 bases, and 17 bases lay between the germline ends. Germline V lookup: CDR1 MDHEN, CDR2 SYDVKM. The length of the CDR3 is 14 residues. The CDR3 loop reads CASSFAQTVLELFF. CDR3 nucleotide sequence: TGTGCCAGCAGTTTCGCCCAGACTGTATTAGAACTGTTTTTT. Drawing the rest from reference TRBV28 and TRBJ1-4, the complete variable domain is DVKVTQSSRYLVKRTGEKVFLECVQDMDHENMFWYRQDPGLGLRLIYFSYDVKMKEKGDIPEGYSVSREKKERFSLILESASTNQTSMYLCASSFAQTVLELFFGSGTQLSVL.

This chain uses TRBV19 with TRBJ2-5, with TRBD1 identical over 11 bases. The junction had 9 bases not matched to a gene; V was cut back by 7 bases and J by 5 bases. Germline lookup yields CDR1 LNHDA and CDR2 SQIVND (reference sequence). This CDR3 has 15 residues. The CDR3 region is CASTPTRDRGETQYF. Written as DNA, the CDR3 is TGTGCCAGTACCCCGACAAGGGACAGGGGGGAGACCCAGTACTTC. The full variable domain, rest sourced from reference TRBV19 and TRBJ2-5, is DGGITQSPKYLFRKEGQNVTLSCEQNLNHDAMYWYRQDPGQGLRLIYYSQIVNDFQKGDIAEGYSVSREKKESFPLTVTSAQKNPTAFYLCASTPTRDRGETQYFGPGTRLLVL.

As DNA, the CDR3 is TGTGCCAGCAGCTCTGACAGAAACTATGGCTACACCTTC. Its translation is CASSSDRNYGYTF. This chain links TRBV11-1 with TRBJ1-2; a possible D gene is TRBD1 (5 bases). This CDR3 is 13 amino acids long. V lost 4 bases, J lost 2 bases, and 8 bases lay in between. Per the germline V gene, CDR1 is SGHAT and CDR2 is FQDESV (reference sequence).

The chain links TRBV24-1 to TRBJ2-7, with D maybe TRBD1 (7 bases). In germline, CDR1 is KGHDR, CDR2 SFDVKD. V lost 4 bases and J lost 4, with 16 bases in between. The CDR3 is made up of 15 amino acids. DNA of the CDR3: TGTGCCACCAGTGAGGTTCAGGGGGGCAAGTACGAGCAGTACTTC. This codes for CATSEVQGGKYEQYF.

This chain connects TRBV5-1 to TRBJ1-5; unclear D gene. CDR1 SGHRS and CDR2 YFSETQ come from the germline V gene. The V and J ends lost 1 base and 7 bases respectively, with 9 bases between them. This CDR3 has 13 residues. The CDR3 DNA reads TGCGCCAGCAGCTTGCAGTCAGAACAGCCCCAGCATTTT. It encodes CASSLQSEQPQHF.

The chain employs TRBV14 and TRBJ1-6; no clear D. The germline V gene has CDR1 SGHDN and CDR2 FVKESK. The CDR3 runs 16 residues. V lost 4 bases, J lost 5 bases, and 15 bases lay in between. CDR3 DNA: TGTGCCAGCAGCCTAGGGCCTGGGAGGCATAATTCACCCCTCCACTTT. This gives the protein CASSLGPGRHNSPLHF.

The sample holds one count of this clone. The chain uses TRBV6-1 and TRBJ2-1, with TRBD1 matching 7 bases. V was clipped by 4 bases and J by 2 bases; unmatched bases: 14. Germline V gene sequence: CDR1 MNHNS, CDR2 SASEGT. CDR3 length equals 18 residues. CDR3 sequence reads: CASSGQGWTWETYNEQFF. DNA for the CDR3: TGTGCCAGCAGTGGACAGGGTTGGACTTGGGAAACCTACAATGAGCAGTTCTTC.

The CDR3 reads CASSLRTSGSREQYF. The CDR3 DNA follows: TGCGCCAGCAGCTTAAGGACTAGCGGGAGTAGGGAGCAGTACTTC. The chain joins TRBV5-1 to TRBJ2-7; 13 nucleotides agree with TRBD2. J gave up 7 bases and V 2 bases, and 6 bases lay outside the gene matches. Per germline, CDR1 SGHRS and CDR2 YFSETQ. The CDR3 is made up of 15 amino acids. Full variable domain (rest looked up from reference TRBV5-1 and TRBJ2-7): KAGVTQTPRYLIKTRGQQVTLSCSPISGHRSVSWYQQTPGQGLQFLFEYFSETQRNKGNFPGRFSGRQFSNSRSEMNVSTLELGDSALYLCASSLRTSGSREQYFGPGTRLTVT.

The chain joins TRBV9 to TRBJ2-2, with 8 bases that match TRBD2. Germline V lookup: CDR1 SGDLS, CDR2 YYNGEE. The length of the CDR3 is 16 residues. V dropped 2 bases and J dropped 5; count of bases not matched to a gene: 8. DNA for the CDR3: TGTGCCAGCAGCGTCCTGAGCGGGAGAAATACCGGGGAGCTGTTTTTT. Amino acids: CASSVLSGRNTGELFF.

This chain uses TRBV2 with TRBJ1-2; 8 bases are a match to TRBD1. This CDR3 comprises 14 residues. V lost 7 bases and J lost 1; bases outside the gene matches: 5. Germline V gene data show CDR1 as SNHLY and CDR2 as FYNNEI. The CDR3 here is CASTRTGSNYGYTF. CDR3 in DNA: TGTGCCAGCACCCGGACAGGGAGTAACTATGGCTACACCTTC.

CDR3 in DNA: TGTGCCAGCAGCCAAGGGGGGGACAGGGGGCGCTTCACCGGGGAGCTGTTTTTT. Translated: CASSQGGDRGRFTGELFF. The chain uses TRBV3-1 (or the pseudogene TRBV3-2) and TRBJ2-2, with 12 positions matching TRBD1. The junction had 7 bases not matched to a gene; V was cut back by 1 base and J by 4 bases. The germline gives CDR1 LGHDT, CDR2 YNNKEL (reference sequence). The CDR3 totals 18 residues.

The chain combines TRBV9 with TRBJ2-2; D possibly corresponds to TRBD1 (6 bases). Between the trimmed V and J ends, which lost 2 bases and 0 bases, there was a span of 11 bases. Germline assignment: CDR1 SGDLS and CDR2 YYNGEE. The CDR3 covers 16 residues. The CDR3 sequence: CASSVGQTANTGELFF. The CDR3 DNA is TGTGCCAGCAGCGTTGGACAGACCGCGAACACCGGGGAGCTGTTTTTT.

The chain has TRBV10-2 and TRBJ2-7, with D perhaps TRBD2 (6 bases). Trimming removed 4 bases at V and 3 bases at J, with 10 bases between. Germline lookup yields CDR1 WSHSY and CDR2 SAAADI. There are 13 residues in the CDR3. CDR3 residues: CASSAGTDYEQYF. CDR3 DNA sequence: TGCGCCAGCAGTGCGGGGACTGACTACGAGCAGTACTTC.

This chain's CDR3 is CASRPLAGGTYNEQFF. DNA of the CDR3: TGTGCCAGCAGACCCTTAGCGGGAGGAACCTACAATGAGCAGTTCTTC. V gene TRBV7-2 combines with J gene TRBJ2-1, with 10 bases identical to TRBD2. Germline V CDR1 and CDR2: SGHTA, FQGNSA. The ends lost 6 bases at V and 2 bases at J; junction bases unmatched: 7. This CDR3 comprises 16 residues.

The chain joins TRBV28 to TRBJ2-7; D perhaps matches TRBD1 (6 bases). The CDR3 sequence is 13 residues long. Germline V gives CDR1 MDHEN, CDR2 SYDVKM. Trimming removed 6 bases from V and 0 bases from J, with 9 bases in between. CDR3 bases: TGTGCCAGCAGGGGGGACAACTCCTACGAGCAGTACTTC. Translated: CASRGDNSYEQYF. Filled out from reference TRBV28 and TRBJ2-7, the complete variable domain reads DVKVTQSSRYLVKRTGEKVFLECVQDMDHENMFWYRQDPGLGLRLIYFSYDVKMKEKGDIPEGYSVSREKKERFSLILESASTNQTSMYLCASRGDNSYEQYFGPGTRLTVT.

The rearrangement uses TRBV4-1 and TRBJ2-7, with TRBD1 as a possible D gene (6 bases). V was cut by 0 bases and J by 3 bases, with 9 bases left in between. The CDR3 has 14 residues. Germline CDR1 MGHRA, CDR2 YSYEKL. In DNA form, the CDR3 reads TGCGCCAGCAGCCAAGAACAGGGATTCTACGAGCAGTACTTC. Amino acid sequence: CASSQEQGFYEQYF.

The gene calls are TRBV5-1 and TRBJ2-1; 8 nucleotides line up with TRBD2. The CDR3 is 15 amino acids. Germline-derived CDR1 and CDR2 are SGHRS and YFSETQ. V lost 7 bases, J lost 6 bases, and 12 bases stayed unmatched. The CDR3 spells CASLLSSGSGNEQFF. The CDR3 DNA reads TGCGCCAGCCTGCTATCGAGCGGGAGCGGCAATGAGCAGTTCTTC.

The sample holds a few counts of this clone. The rearrangement uses TRBV6-4 and TRBJ2-5, with 14 bases aligning to TRBD2. From germline, CDR1 is MRHNA and CDR2 SNTAGT. The length of the CDR3 is 16 residues. V lost 2 bases to trimming and J lost 5 bases; unmatched junction nucleotides: 4. Written as DNA, the CDR3 is TGTGCCAGCAGTGACGGGACTAGCGGGAGCATCGAGACCCAGTACTTC. Its translation is CASSDGTSGSIETQYF.

The rearrangement uses TRBV7-3 and TRBJ1-6; tentatively, D is TRBD1 (5 bases). V was clipped by 5 bases and J by 6 bases, with 8 bases between them. The CDR3 contains 13 residues. Germline CDR1 reads SGHTA; CDR2 reads FQGTGA. As DNA, the CDR3 is TGTGCCAGCAGCCCTGACAGTAATTCACCCCTCCACTTT. Its translation: CASSPDSNSPLHF.

This chain links TRBV19 with TRBJ1-5, with 7 bases matching TRBD1. The CDR3 extends over 16 amino acids. Germline V CDR1 and CDR2: LNHDA, SQIVND (reference sequence). Losses at the gene ends were 1 base for V and 1 base for J; bases not matched to a gene: 4. CDR3 loop: CASSIGTGVSNQPQHF. The CDR3 nucleotides are TGTGCCAGTAGTATAGGGACAGGAGTAAGCAATCAGCCCCAGCATTTT.

V gene TRBV27 combines with J gene TRBJ2-3, with TRBD2 matching over 12 bases. Germline values: CDR1 MNHEY, CDR2 SMNVEV (reference sequence). The CDR3 contains 15 residues. The V segment lost 5 bases and the J segment 4 bases; nucleotides outside the gene matches: 4. The CDR3 DNA follows: TGTGCCAGCAGTCCGTCTAGCGGGAGGGCAGATACGCAGTATTTT. Protein sequence: CASSPSSGRADTQYF.

This chain connects TRBV14 to TRBJ2-7, with unresolved D. The CDR3 has 14 amino acids. V dropped 1 base and J dropped 3 bases, with 10 bases sitting between them. Germline V CDR1 and CDR2: SGHDN, FVKESK. The CDR3 nucleotides are TGTGCCAGCAGCCAAGGCGGCAGCCTCTACGAGCAGTACTTC. This sequence encodes CASSQGGSLYEQYF. The whole variable domain, filled in from reference TRBV14 and TRBJ2-7, reads EAGVTQFPSHSVIEKGQTVTLRCDPISGHDNLYWYRRVMGKEIKFLLHFVKESKQDESGMPNNRFLAERTGGTYSTLKVQPAELEDSGVYFCASSQGGSLYEQYFGPGTRLTVT.

The chain couples TRBV28 to TRBJ2-1; D uncertain. Germline values: CDR1 MDHEN, CDR2 SYDVKM. The CDR3 extends over 14 amino acids. The V end was cut by 5 bases, the J end by 4 bases, with 12 bases between. The CDR3 sequence is CASSTFGQYNEQFF. DNA of the CDR3: TGTGCCAGCAGTACCTTTGGGCAGTACAATGAGCAGTTCTTC.

There are a few counts of this clone. The chain combines TRBV6-5 with TRBJ2-5; TRBD1 is a possible D gene (6 bases). The germline gives CDR1 MNHEY, CDR2 SVGAGI. The CDR3 contains 13 residues. V shed 5 bases and J shed 5 bases, with 12 bases lying between them. CDR3 in amino acids: CASSPQGVETQYF. The CDR3, as DNA: TGTGCCAGCAGTCCACAGGGAGTGGAGACCCAGTACTTC.

This clone has more than one count but fewer than ten. This chain uses TRBV19 with TRBJ2-7; TRBD2 is a possible D gene (6 bases). The CDR3 runs 13 residues. V shed 6 bases and J shed 3 bases, with 12 bases lying between them. Germline-derived CDR1 and CDR2 are LNHDA and SQIVND (reference sequence). This CDR3 reads CASSGRSLYEQYF. The DNA for the CDR3 is TGTGCCAGTAGCGGGAGATCGCTCTACGAGCAGTACTTC.